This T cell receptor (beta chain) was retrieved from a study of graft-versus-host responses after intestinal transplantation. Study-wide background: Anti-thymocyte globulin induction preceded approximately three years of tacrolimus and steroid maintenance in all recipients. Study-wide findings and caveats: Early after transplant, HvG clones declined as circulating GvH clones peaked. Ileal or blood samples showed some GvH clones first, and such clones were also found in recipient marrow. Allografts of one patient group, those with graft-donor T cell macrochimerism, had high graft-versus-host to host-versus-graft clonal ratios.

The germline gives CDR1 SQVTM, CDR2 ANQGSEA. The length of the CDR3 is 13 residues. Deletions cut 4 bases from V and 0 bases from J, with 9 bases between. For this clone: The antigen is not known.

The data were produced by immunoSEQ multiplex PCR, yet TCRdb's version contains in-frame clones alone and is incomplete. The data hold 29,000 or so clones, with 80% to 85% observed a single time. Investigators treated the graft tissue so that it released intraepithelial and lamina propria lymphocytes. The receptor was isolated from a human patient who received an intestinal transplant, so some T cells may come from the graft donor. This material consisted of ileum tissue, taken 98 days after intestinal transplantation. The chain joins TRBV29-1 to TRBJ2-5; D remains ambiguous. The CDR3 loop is CSVAAGYQETQYF. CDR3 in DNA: TGCAGCGTTGCGGCCGGGTACCAAGAGACCCAGTACTTC.